These 14 T cell receptor beta chains share one sample of origin, sequenced in a study of blood T cell repertoires in COVID-19. TCRdb keeps only in-frame clones here, not all; method: immunoSEQ multiplex PCR. The sample yields roughly 160,000 clones, approximately 84% seen once. The sample comprised PBMCs or T cells enriched from blood (not recorded which). The receptors come from a woman aged 40 to 50 with acute COVID-19.

This chain connects TRBV3-1 (or the pseudogene TRBV3-2) to TRBJ2-1; 8 positions match TRBD2. Germline CDR1 and CDR2: LGHDT and YNNKEL (reference sequence). J was trimmed by 14 bases and V by 4 bases; bases with no gene match: 4. The CDR3 is 11 residues long. The CDR3 DNA is TGTGCCAGCAGCCTCGGGACTAGAAAGTTCTTC. Translated, it gives CASSLGTRKFF.

The chain couples TRBV6-5 to TRBJ2-5; D unresolved. Trimming removed 0 bases from V and 5 bases from J, with 10 bases in between. The CDR3 spans 14 residues. Germline V gives CDR1 MNHEY, CDR2 SVGAGI. DNA for the CDR3: TGTGCCAGCAGTTACTCGGCGGCGGAGGAGACCCAGTACTTC. It is translated as CASSYSAAEETQYF.

The chain recombines TRBV6-5 with TRBJ2-7; TRBD1 aligns across 8 bases. J was trimmed by 2 bases and V by 8 bases; bases with no gene match: 5. There are 13 residues in the CDR3. CDR1 is MNHEY and CDR2 is SVGAGI in the germline V gene. For the CDR3, the DNA is TGTGCCAGCGTTTGGACAGGGACCTACGAGCAGTACTTC. Translation: CASVWTGTYEQYF.

This rearrangement joins TRBV4-1 to TRBJ1-2; no firm D call. This CDR3 spans 14 amino acids. V was cut by 1 base and J by 6 bases, with 12 bases left in between. Germline-derived CDR1 and CDR2 are MGHRA and YSYEKL. In nucleotides, the CDR3 is TGCGCCAGCAGCCAAGTCCAGGCGACTAATGGCTACACCTTC. Translated, it gives CASSQVQATNGYTF.

This clone was counted between two and nine times. This rearrangement joins TRBV9 to TRBJ1-2, with D tentatively TRBD1 (6 bases). Germline loops: CDR1 SGDLS, CDR2 YYNGEE. CDR3 length equals 14 residues. Trimming cost V 2 bases and J 8 bases, with 16 bases left between them. Here the CDR3 reads CASSVASGARGYTF. The DNA of the CDR3 is TGTGCCAGCAGCGTGGCTTCAGGGGCGAGAGGCTACACCTTC.

V usage is TRBV5-1 and J usage is TRBJ1-2, with 12 nucleotides matching TRBD1. V lost 4 bases, J lost 8 bases, and 9 bases stayed unmatched. The CDR3 is 15 residues long. The germline CDR1 and CDR2 sequences are SGHRS and YFSETQ. The CDR3 sequence is CASSPPGQGAGGYTF. The CDR3 DNA follows: TGCGCCAGCAGCCCGCCGGGACAGGGGGCCGGAGGCTACACCTTC.

The CDR3 DNA follows: TGTGCCAGCAGCTTGCATGGGACTCGGAACGGGGAGCTGTTTTTT. Translated, it gives CASSLHGTRNGELFF. The chain is built from TRBV5-6 and TRBJ2-2; possible D gene TRBD2, 6 bases. CDR1 is SGHDT and CDR2 is YYEEEE in the germline V gene. Trimming took off 1 base at V and 7 bases at J, with 14 bases between the two ends. The CDR3 runs to 15 residues.

This clone was seen a handful of times. This chain links TRBV20-1 with TRBJ2-1, with D tentatively TRBD2 (6 bases). V lost 3 bases and J lost 7, with 16 bases in between. Looked up from germline, CDR1 is DFQATT and CDR2 is SNEGSKA (reference sequence). The CDR3 covers 14 residues. Here the CDR3 DNA reads TGCAGTGCTAGTACAGCTCGACGGGGGAATGAGCAGTTCTTC. As protein: CSASTARRGNEQFF.

The CDR3 region has the DNA TGTGCCAGCAGCGTTTTGACAGCCGGGGAGCTGTTTTTT. Protein: CASSVLTAGELFF. This chain links TRBV21-1 with TRBJ2-2; TRBD1 is the table's D call, not checked against the DNA. TRBV21-1 is a pseudogene. CDR3 length equals 13 residues.

The chain joins TRBV18 to TRBJ2-5; D is uncertain. Germline lookup yields CDR1 KGHSH and CDR2 LQKENI. This CDR3 has 12 residues. V was shortened by 2 bases and J by 2 bases, with 3 bases between the two germline ends. The CDR3 region is CASSPSQETQYF. The CDR3 nucleotides read TGTGCCAGCTCACCATCTCAAGAGACCCAGTACTTC.

This clone has a single count. This rearrangement joins TRBV7-6 to TRBJ2-7; D gene unclear. The CDR3 spans 14 residues. Trimming stripped 5 bases from V and 3 bases from J, with 14 bases between. Germline CDR1 SGHVS, CDR2 FNYEAQ. The CDR3 DNA reads TGTGCCAGCAGCCCATACCTTTCACTCTACGAGCAGTACTTC. This sequence encodes CASSPYLSLYEQYF.

This clone has only one observation. The genes are TRBV6-5 and TRBJ2-7; 8 nucleotides align to TRBD2. With 6 bases clipped from V and 1 base from J, the junction kept 8 bases outside the gene matches. The CDR3 runs to 15 residues. In germline, CDR1 is MNHEY, CDR2 SVGAGI. The chain's CDR3 is CASRTSGIISYEQYF. CDR3 DNA: TGTGCCAGCAGAACTAGCGGCATAATTTCCTACGAGCAGTACTTC.

V usage is TRBV7-3 and J usage is TRBJ2-6; 8 bases are shared with TRBD1. The CDR3 is 18 amino acids. J was trimmed by 3 bases and V by 1 base; bases with no gene match: 8. Germline CDR1 SGHTA, CDR2 FQGTGA. In DNA, the CDR3 is TGTGCCAGCAGCTTAAGTACAGGGGGGCTCTTTGGGGCCAACGTCCTGACTTTC. Its translation is CASSLSTGGLFGANVLTF.

This chain joins TRBV6-5 and TRBJ1-1; TRBD1 aligns across 8 bases. CDR1 is MNHEY, CDR2 SVGAGI, per germline. The junction had 12 bases not matched to a gene; V was cut back by 7 bases and J by 5 bases. There are 15 residues in the CDR3. The CDR3 region is CASTLTGGSWTEAFF. The CDR3 nucleotides are TGTGCCAGCACCCTAACAGGGGGGAGTTGGACTGAAGCTTTCTTT.